Given below is one TCR beta chain in context. Its matching antigen is unknown. This sample was included in a study of blood T cells in healthy people across ages. Study-wide points: A conclusive naive versus antigen-experienced comparison was prevented by the unsorted PBMCs. Naive T cell percentage showed a strong correlation with TCR beta diversity.

The CDR3 has 13 amino acids. Germline V gene data show CDR1 as MNHNS and CDR2 as SASEGT. The ends were cut back, 4 bases at V and 1 base at J, with 7 bases in the middle. Together with a sample-barcoded 5' primer, a J-beta primer mix was included in a second PCR lasting roughly 6 to 12 cycles. TCRdb used MiXCR to reprocess the 5' RACE reads, holding one entry per CDR3 protein. In the table there are more than 500,000 distinct CDR3 sequences, roughly 29% of which are singletons. The origin of this receptor is a woman in her 70s in good health. Sequencing used blood. The chain is built from TRBV6-1 and TRBJ1-1, with D hard to call. CDR3: CASSANGNTEAFF. The CDR3 bases are TGTGCCAGCAGTGCGAACGGGAACACTGAAGCTTTCTTT.